The text below deals with one T cell receptor (beta chain). At one boundary the junction diverges from the germline segment, which might be a read error. This CDR3 has 12 residues. Germline V gives CDR1 SGHDT, CDR2 YYEEEE. This sample was included in a study of shared clonotypes between healthy human individuals. Assay: immunoSEQ multiplex PCR; the TCRdb copy retains only in-frame clones and omits some. Of fewer than 550,000 clones listed, about 75% were seen once; the top ten hold approximately 13%. Material for sequencing was PBMCs. The J gene is TRBJ2-5, the V gene TRBV5-6; D gene unclear. The sequence was obtained from a woman aged 40 to 55 in good health. Some clones in this sample may be carry-over from other donors' samples. The CDR3 region has the DNA TGTGCCAGCAGCTTTAGTCGAGAGATCCAGTACTTC. Protein: CASSFSREIQYF.